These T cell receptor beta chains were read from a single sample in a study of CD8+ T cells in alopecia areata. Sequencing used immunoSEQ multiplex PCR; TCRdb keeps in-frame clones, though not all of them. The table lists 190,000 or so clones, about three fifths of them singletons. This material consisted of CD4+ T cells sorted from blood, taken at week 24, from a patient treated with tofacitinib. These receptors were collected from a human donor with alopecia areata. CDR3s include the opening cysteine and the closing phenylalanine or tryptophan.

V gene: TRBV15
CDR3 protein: CATSRDLEDYEQYF

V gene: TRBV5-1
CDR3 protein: CASSLVIDSMNTEAFF

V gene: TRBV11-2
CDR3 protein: CASSVSGGAGVEQFF

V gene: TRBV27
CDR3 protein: CASSLSAAYEQYF

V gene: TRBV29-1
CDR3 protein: CSVEDSSGGKLFF

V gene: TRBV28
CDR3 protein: CASSFSPSGNSYNEQFF

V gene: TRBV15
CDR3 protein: CATSRAGTGLSTDTQYF

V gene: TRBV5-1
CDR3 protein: CASSSQNYPAGELFF

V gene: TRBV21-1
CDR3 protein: CASSPRGHGYTF

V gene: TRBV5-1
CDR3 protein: CASSAQGAYEQYF